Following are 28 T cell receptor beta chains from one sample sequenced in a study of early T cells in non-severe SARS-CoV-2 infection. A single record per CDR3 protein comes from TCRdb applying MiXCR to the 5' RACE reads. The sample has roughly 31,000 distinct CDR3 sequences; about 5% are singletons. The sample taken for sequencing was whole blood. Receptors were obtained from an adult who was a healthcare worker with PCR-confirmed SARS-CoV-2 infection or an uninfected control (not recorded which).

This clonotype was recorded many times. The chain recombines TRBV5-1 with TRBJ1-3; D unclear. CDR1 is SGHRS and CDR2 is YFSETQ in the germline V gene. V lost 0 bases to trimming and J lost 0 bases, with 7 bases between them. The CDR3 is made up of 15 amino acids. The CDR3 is CASSLGRGSGNTIYF. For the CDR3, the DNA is TGCGCCAGCAGCTTGGGACGGGGCTCTGGAAACACCATATATTTT.

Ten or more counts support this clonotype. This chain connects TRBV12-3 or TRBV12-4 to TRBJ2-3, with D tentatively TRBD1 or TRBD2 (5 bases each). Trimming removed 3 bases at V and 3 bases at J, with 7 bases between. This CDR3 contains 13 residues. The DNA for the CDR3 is TGTGCCAGCAGTTTTTGGGGGACAGATACGCAGTATTTT. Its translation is CASSFWGTDTQYF.

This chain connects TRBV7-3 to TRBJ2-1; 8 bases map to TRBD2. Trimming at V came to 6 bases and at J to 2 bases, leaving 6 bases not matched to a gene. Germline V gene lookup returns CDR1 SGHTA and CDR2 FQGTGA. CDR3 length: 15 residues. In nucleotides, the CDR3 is TGTGCCAGCAGTAGGGGCGGGAGGACCTACAATGAGCAGTTCTTC. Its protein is CASSRGGRTYNEQFF.

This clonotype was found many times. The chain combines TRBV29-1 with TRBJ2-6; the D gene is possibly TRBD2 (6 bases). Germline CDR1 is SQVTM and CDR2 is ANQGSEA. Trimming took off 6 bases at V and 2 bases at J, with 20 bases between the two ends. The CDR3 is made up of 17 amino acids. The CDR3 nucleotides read TGCAGCGTCCAGGGCGGTCGGGGACTCACTGGGGCCAACGTCCTGACTTTC. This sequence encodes CSVQGGRGLTGANVLTF.

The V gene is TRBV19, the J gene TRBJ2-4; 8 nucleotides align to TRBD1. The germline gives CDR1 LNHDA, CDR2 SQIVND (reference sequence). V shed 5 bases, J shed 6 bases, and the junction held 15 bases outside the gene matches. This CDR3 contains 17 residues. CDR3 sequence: CASSPRGRDDERNIQYF. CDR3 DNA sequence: TGTGCCAGTAGTCCCAGGGGGCGAGACGATGAGAGAAACATTCAGTACTTC.

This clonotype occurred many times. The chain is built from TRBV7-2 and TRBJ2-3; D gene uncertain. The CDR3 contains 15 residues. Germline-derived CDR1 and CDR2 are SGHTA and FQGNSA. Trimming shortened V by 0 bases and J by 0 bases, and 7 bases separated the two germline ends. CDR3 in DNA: TGTGCCAGCAGCTTAGCGCGGCATAGCACAGATACGCAGTATTTT. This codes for CASSLARHSTDTQYF. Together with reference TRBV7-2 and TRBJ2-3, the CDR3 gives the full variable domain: GAGVSQSPSNKVTEKGKDVELRCDPISGHTALYWYRQSLGQGLEFLIYFQGNSAPDKSGLPSDRFSAERTGGSVSTLTIQRTQQEDSAVYLCASSLARHSTDTQYFGPGTRLTVL.

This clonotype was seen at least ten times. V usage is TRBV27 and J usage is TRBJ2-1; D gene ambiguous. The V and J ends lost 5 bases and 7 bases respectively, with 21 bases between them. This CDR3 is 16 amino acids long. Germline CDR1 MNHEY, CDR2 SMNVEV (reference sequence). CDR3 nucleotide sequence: TGTGCCAGCAGTCCCTCGACGTTTGTTTTCAGAAATGAGCAGTTCTTC. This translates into CASSPSTFVFRNEQFF.

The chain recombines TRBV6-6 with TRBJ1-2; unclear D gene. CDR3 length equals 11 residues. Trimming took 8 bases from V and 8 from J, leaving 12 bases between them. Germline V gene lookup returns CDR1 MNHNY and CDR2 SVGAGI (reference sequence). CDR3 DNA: TGTGCCAGCTTGGTTGGGAACGGCTACACCTTC. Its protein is CASLVGNGYTF.

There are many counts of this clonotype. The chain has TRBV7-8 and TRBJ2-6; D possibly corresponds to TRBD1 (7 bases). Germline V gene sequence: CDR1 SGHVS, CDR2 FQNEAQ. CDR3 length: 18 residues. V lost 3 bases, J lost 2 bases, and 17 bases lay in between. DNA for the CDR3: TGTGCCAGCAGCTTGGGCGGAGGGGGCGTAACTGGGGCCAACGTCCTGACTTTC. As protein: CASSLGGGGVTGANVLTF.

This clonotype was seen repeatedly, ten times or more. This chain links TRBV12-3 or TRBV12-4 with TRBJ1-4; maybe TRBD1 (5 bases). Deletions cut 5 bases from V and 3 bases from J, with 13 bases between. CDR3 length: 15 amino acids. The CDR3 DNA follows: TGTGCCAGCAGTCCTCAGGGTCGGGCTAATGAAAAACTGTTTTTT. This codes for CASSPQGRANEKLFF.

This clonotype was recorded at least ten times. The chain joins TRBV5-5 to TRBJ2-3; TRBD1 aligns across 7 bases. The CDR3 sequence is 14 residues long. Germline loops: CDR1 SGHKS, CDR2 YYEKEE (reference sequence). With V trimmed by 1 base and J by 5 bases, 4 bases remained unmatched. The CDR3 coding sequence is TGTGCCAGCAGCTTGAAGGGGGCAAGAGATACGCAGTATTTT. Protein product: CASSLKGARDTQYF.

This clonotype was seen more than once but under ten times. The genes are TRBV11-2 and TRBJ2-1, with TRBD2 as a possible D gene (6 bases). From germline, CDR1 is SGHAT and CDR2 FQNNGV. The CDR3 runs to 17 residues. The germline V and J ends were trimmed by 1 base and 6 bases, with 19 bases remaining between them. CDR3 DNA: TGTGCCAGCAGCTTAGGTTCTGGAGCGGGCGGAGCCAATGAGCAGTTCTTC. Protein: CASSLGSGAGGANEQFF.

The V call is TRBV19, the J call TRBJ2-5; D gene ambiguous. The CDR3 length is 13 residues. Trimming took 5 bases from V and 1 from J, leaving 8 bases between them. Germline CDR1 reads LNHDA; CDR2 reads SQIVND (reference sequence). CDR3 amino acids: CASSSNSQETQYF. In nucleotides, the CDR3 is TGTGCCAGTAGTTCTAACAGCCAAGAGACCCAGTACTTC.

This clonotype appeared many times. CDR3 nucleotides: TGCAGTGCTAGATACTTAGGAGGACGGGTAGAGGGAGGAGATCCCGTCCGGACCGGGGAGCTGTTTTTT. Protein product: CSARYLGGRVEGGDPVRTGELFF. The V and J genes are TRBV20-1 and TRBJ2-2; D is possibly TRBD2 (6 bases). The CDR3 totals 23 residues. Between the trimmed V and J ends, which lost 2 bases and 5 bases, there was a span of 39 bases. CDR1 is DFQATT, CDR2 SNEGSKA, per germline (reference sequence).

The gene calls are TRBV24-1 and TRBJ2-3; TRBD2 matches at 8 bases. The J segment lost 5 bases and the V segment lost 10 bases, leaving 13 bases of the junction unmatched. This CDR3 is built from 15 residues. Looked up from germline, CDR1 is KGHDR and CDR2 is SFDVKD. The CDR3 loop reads CATREGSGMEDTQYF. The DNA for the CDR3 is TGTGCCACTAGGGAGGGTAGCGGGATGGAAGATACGCAGTATTTT.

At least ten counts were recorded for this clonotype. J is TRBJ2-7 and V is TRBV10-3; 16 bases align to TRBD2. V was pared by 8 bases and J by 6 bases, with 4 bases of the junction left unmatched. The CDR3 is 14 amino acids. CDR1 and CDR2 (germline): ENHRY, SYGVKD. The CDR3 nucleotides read TGTGCCATCTCGGGACTAGCGGGAGGGCGCGAGCAGTACTTC. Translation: CAISGLAGGREQYF.

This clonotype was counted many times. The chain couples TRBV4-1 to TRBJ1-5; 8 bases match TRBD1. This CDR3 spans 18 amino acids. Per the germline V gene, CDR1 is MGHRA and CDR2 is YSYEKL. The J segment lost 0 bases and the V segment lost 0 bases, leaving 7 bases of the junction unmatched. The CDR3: CASSQEGGQGYSNQPQHF. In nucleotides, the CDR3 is TGCGCCAGCAGCCAAGAAGGCGGACAGGGATATAGCAATCAGCCCCAGCATTTT.

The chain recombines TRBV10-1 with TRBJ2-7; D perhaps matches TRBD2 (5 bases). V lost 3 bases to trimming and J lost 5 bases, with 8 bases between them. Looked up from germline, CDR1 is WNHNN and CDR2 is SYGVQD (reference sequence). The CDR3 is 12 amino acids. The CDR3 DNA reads TGCGCCAGCAGTGAAACGGAGGACGAGCAGTACTTC. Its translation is CASSETEDEQYF.

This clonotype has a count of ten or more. The CDR3 spells CSARYRGFETQYF. As DNA, the CDR3 is TGCAGTGCTAGATACCGAGGGTTCGAGACCCAGTACTTC. The rearrangement joins TRBV20-1 to TRBJ2-5, with a possible D match to TRBD2 (5 bases). The V gene lost 2 bases and the J gene lost 5 bases, with 12 bases spanning the gap. Germline CDR1 DFQATT, CDR2 SNEGSKA (reference sequence). CDR3 length: 13 amino acids.

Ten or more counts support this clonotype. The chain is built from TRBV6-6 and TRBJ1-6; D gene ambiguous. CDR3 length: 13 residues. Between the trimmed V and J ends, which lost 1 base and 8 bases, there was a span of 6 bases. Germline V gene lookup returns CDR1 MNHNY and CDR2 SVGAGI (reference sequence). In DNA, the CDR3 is TGTGCCAGCAGTTACTTCAAGGATTCACCCCTCCACTTT. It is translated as CASSYFKDSPLHF.

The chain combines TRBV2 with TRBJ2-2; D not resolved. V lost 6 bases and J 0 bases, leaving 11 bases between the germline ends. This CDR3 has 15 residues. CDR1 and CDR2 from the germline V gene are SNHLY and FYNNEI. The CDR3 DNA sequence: TGTGCCAGCAGGACCAACAGCCCGAACACCGGGGAGCTGTTTTTT. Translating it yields CASRTNSPNTGELFF.

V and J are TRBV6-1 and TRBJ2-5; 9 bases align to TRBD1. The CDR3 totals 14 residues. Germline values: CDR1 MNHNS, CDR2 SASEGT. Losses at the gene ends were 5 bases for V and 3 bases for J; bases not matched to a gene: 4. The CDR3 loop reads CASSSDRGKETQYF. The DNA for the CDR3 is TGTGCCAGCAGTTCGGACAGGGGAAAAGAGACCCAGTACTTC.

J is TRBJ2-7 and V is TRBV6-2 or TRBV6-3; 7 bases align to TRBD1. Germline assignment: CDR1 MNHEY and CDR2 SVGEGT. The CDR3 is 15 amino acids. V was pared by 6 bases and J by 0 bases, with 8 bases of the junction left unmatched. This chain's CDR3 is CASSRVTGSSYEQYF. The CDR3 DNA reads TGTGCCAGCAGCCGGGTGACAGGGTCCTCCTACGAGCAGTACTTC.

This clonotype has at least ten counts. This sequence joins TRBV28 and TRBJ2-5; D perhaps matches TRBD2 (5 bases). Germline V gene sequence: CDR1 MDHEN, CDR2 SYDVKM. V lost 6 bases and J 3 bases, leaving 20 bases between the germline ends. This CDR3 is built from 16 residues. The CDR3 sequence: CASSYLLIRGKETQYF. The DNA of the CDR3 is TGTGCCAGCAGCTACTTGCTCATTCGGGGAAAAGAGACCCAGTACTTC.

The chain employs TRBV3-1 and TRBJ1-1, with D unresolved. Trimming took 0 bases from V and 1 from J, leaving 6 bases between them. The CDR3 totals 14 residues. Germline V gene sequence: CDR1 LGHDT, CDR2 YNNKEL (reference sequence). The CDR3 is CASSQEDRNTEAFF. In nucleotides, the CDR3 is TGTGCCAGCAGCCAAGAAGATAGGAACACTGAAGCTTTCTTT.

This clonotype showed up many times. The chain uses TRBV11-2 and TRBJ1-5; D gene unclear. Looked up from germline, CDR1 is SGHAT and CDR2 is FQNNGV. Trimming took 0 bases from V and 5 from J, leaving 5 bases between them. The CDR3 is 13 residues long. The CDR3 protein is CASSLEDHQPQHF. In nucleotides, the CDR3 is TGTGCCAGCAGCTTAGAAGACCATCAGCCCCAGCATTTT.

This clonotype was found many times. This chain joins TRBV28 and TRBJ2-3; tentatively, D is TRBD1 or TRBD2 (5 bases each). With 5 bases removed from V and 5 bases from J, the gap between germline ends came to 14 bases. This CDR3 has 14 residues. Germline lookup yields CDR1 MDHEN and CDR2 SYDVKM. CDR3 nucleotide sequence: TGTGCCAGCAGTCGAGGACTGAGGGGAGATACGCAGTATTTT. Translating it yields CASSRGLRGDTQYF.

Here the CDR3 reads CASSSGPSTDTQYF. CDR3 bases: TGCGCCAGCAGCTCGGGGCCGAGCACAGATACGCAGTATTTT. The chain links TRBV5-1 to TRBJ2-3; either TRBD1 or TRBD2 may fit D (5 bases each). Trimming pared 3 bases from V and 0 bases from J, leaving 8 bases between. CDR3 length: 14 amino acids. Germline CDR1 and CDR2: SGHRS and YFSETQ.